One T cell receptor (beta chain) is described in this entry. Antigen specificity is unknown. J lost 2 bases, V lost 4 bases, and 6 bases had no gene match. The CDR3 has 17 residues. Germline assignment: CDR1 SGHRS and CDR2 YFSETQ. The data were taken from a study of a mutant IDH1 vaccine in newly diagnosed glioma. Study-wide context: The patients were given eight vaccinations, one each in weeks 1, 3, 5, 7, 11, 15, 19 and 23. Treated patients had a mean age of approximately 41 years and a sex split that was roughly 60% male and 37.5% female. Before enrollment, the patients had been treated with radiotherapy alone, temozolomide alone, or both together. Most of them had received both.

TCRdb keeps only in-frame clones here, not all; method: immunoSEQ multiplex PCR. The table includes around 85,000 clones, over 75% detected once. The time point: week 23, last vaccination. Every vaccine dose comprised 300 ug of mutant IDH1 20-mer peptide plus topical imiquimod. General study findings and limits: A vaccine-induced immune response developed in roughly 95% of the patients.

Material: PBMCs, obtained from a glioma patient whose treatment included an IDH1 peptide vaccine. V gene TRBV5-1 combines with J gene TRBJ2-3; 14 bases are a match to TRBD2. This clonotype originated in a man younger than 45 with glioma. Some clones in this sample may be carry-over from other donors' samples. The CDR3 nucleotides are TGCGCCAGCAGCCCGGGACTAGCGGGGGCCTTCACAGATACGCAGTATTTT. Its translation: CASSPGLAGAFTDTQYF.